This TCR beta chain was captured by sequencing in a study of control samples from healthy donors and cancer patients. Profiling relied on immunoSEQ multiplex PCR, and the TCRdb table lists in-frame clones only, not all of them. This table has 170,000 or so clones, 85% to 95% appearing once. Trimming cost V 0 bases and J 5 bases, with 16 bases left between them. This CDR3 region has 16 residues. The V gene's germline CDR1 is SGHNT and CDR2 YYREEE (reference sequence). The sequencing sample was made of blood. The source of this sequence is a man between 18 and 29 years old in good health. The chain employs TRBV5-4 and TRBJ2-3; D possibly matches TRBD1 or TRBD2 (7 bases each). CDR3 DNA: TGTGCCAGCAGCTTGGACAGACAGGGCGGGGGAGATACGCAGTATTTT. This gives the protein CASSLDRQGGGDTQYF.